One and the same sample provided the 10 T cell receptor beta chains below, sequenced in a study of T-cell reconstitution after alpha-beta-depleted transplantation in children. Preparing the TCRbeta library involved the use of unique molecular identifiers. In TCRdb, the PCR reads were re-called with MiXCR into one record per CDR3 protein. Altogether about 360,000 distinct CDR3 sequences are present, roughly 13% being singletons, with the ten largest covering roughly 4.3%. Sequences were derived from PBMCs, sampled from the stem cell graft. These receptors came from a human donor who donated a stem cell graft to a child with Fanconi anemia.

This clonotype was found a few times. This sequence joins TRBV7-2 and TRBJ2-2, with D possibly TRBD1 on 6 matching bases. V lost 8 bases to trimming and J lost 3 bases, with 13 bases between them. This CDR3 has 14 amino acids. CDR1 and CDR2 (germline): SGHTA, FQGNSA. The CDR3: CASRQQGHTGELFF. The CDR3 DNA is TGTGCCAGCCGCCAACAGGGCCACACCGGGGAGCTGTTTTTT.

This rearrangement joins TRBV10-1 to TRBJ2-1; 7 nucleotides agree with TRBD2. Germline values: CDR1 WNHNN, CDR2 SYGVQD (reference sequence). This CDR3 contains 16 residues. The trim removed 0 bases at V and 0 bases at J, leaving 2 bases unmatched. CDR3 protein: CASSESRGVSYNEQFF. CDR3 DNA sequence: TGCGCCAGCAGTGAGTCTCGGGGGGTCTCCTACAATGAGCAGTTCTTC.

The chain carries TRBV27 and TRBJ2-3, with 8 nucleotides matching TRBD1. Germline assignment: CDR1 MNHEY and CDR2 SMNVEV (reference sequence). The trim removed 5 bases at V and 1 base at J, leaving 5 bases unmatched. The CDR3 contains 15 residues. The CDR3: CASSHRDRRTDTQYF. In DNA form, the CDR3 reads TGTGCCAGCAGTCACCGGGACAGGCGCACAGATACGCAGTATTTT.

This rearrangement joins TRBV7-2 to TRBJ1-2; D is perhaps TRBD1 (6 bases). Trimming stripped 2 bases from V and 6 bases from J, with 13 bases between. Germline CDR1 reads SGHTA; CDR2 reads FQGNSA. The CDR3 contains 14 residues. The CDR3: CASSLLTGFDGYTF. The CDR3 region has the DNA TGTGCCAGCAGCTTACTGACAGGATTCGATGGCTACACCTTC.

This clonotype was observed a few times. The rearrangement joins TRBV20-1 to TRBJ1-3; D not certain. The CDR3 is 14 amino acids. The V gene lost 1 base and the J gene lost 0 bases, with 7 bases spanning the gap. Germline-derived CDR1 and CDR2 are DFQATT and SNEGSKA (reference sequence). The CDR3 loop is CSARAPFSGNTIYF. The CDR3 region has the DNA TGCAGTGCTAGAGCTCCCTTCTCTGGAAACACCATATATTTT.

The sample holds a few counts of this clonotype. The chain is built from TRBV4-3 and TRBJ1-1; D is perhaps TRBD1 (5 bases). The CDR3 is 16 residues long. CDR1 LGHNA and CDR2 YSLEER come from the germline V gene. Between the trimmed V and J ends, which lost 1 base and 0 bases, there was a span of 12 bases. This CDR3 is CASSQVQGEMNTEAFF. The CDR3 DNA reads as TGCGCCAGCAGCCAAGTCCAGGGAGAAATGAACACTGAAGCTTTCTTT.

This clonotype has a handful of counts. The rearrangement links TRBV20-1 to TRBJ2-5, with TRBD2 matching over 9 bases. The CDR3 spans 15 residues. Trimming cost V 3 bases and J 4 bases; bases outside gene matches: 9. Looked up from germline, CDR1 is DFQATT and CDR2 is SNEGSKA (reference sequence). In nucleotides, the CDR3 is TGCAGTGCTAGTTCGTCAGCGGGGGGTCTAGAGACCCAGTACTTC. Encoded protein: CSASSSAGGLETQYF.

This clonotype has at least ten counts. This rearrangement joins TRBV2 to TRBJ1-1, with 7 bases that match TRBD1. Unmatched junction bases numbered 7, after V lost 5 bases and J lost 4 bases. Germline V gene data show CDR1 as SNHLY and CDR2 as FYNNEI. The CDR3 is made up of 14 amino acids. As DNA, the CDR3 is TGTGCCAGCAGTAGACAGGGTTCGGGCACTGAAGCTTTCTTT. It encodes CASSRQGSGTEAFF.

This clonotype occurred a few times. The chain joins TRBV5-1 to TRBJ1-2, with a weak D call TRBD1 (5 bases). Per germline, CDR1 SGHRS and CDR2 YFSETQ. V lost 0 bases and J 10 bases, leaving 10 bases between the germline ends. The CDR3 runs 12 residues. As DNA, the CDR3 is TGCGCCAGCAGCTTGGAGCAGGGAGACTACACCTTC. This codes for CASSLEQGDYTF.

This clonotype was recorded a few times. J is TRBJ1-1 and V is TRBV29-1; 7 bases agree with TRBD1. The CDR3 contains 13 residues. Looked up from germline, CDR1 is SQVTM and CDR2 is ANQGSEA. The trim removed 6 bases at V and 0 bases at J, leaving 4 bases unmatched. The CDR3 DNA reads as TGCAGCGTGGGGGGACAGATGAACACTGAAGCTTTCTTT. It codes for CSVGGQMNTEAFF.